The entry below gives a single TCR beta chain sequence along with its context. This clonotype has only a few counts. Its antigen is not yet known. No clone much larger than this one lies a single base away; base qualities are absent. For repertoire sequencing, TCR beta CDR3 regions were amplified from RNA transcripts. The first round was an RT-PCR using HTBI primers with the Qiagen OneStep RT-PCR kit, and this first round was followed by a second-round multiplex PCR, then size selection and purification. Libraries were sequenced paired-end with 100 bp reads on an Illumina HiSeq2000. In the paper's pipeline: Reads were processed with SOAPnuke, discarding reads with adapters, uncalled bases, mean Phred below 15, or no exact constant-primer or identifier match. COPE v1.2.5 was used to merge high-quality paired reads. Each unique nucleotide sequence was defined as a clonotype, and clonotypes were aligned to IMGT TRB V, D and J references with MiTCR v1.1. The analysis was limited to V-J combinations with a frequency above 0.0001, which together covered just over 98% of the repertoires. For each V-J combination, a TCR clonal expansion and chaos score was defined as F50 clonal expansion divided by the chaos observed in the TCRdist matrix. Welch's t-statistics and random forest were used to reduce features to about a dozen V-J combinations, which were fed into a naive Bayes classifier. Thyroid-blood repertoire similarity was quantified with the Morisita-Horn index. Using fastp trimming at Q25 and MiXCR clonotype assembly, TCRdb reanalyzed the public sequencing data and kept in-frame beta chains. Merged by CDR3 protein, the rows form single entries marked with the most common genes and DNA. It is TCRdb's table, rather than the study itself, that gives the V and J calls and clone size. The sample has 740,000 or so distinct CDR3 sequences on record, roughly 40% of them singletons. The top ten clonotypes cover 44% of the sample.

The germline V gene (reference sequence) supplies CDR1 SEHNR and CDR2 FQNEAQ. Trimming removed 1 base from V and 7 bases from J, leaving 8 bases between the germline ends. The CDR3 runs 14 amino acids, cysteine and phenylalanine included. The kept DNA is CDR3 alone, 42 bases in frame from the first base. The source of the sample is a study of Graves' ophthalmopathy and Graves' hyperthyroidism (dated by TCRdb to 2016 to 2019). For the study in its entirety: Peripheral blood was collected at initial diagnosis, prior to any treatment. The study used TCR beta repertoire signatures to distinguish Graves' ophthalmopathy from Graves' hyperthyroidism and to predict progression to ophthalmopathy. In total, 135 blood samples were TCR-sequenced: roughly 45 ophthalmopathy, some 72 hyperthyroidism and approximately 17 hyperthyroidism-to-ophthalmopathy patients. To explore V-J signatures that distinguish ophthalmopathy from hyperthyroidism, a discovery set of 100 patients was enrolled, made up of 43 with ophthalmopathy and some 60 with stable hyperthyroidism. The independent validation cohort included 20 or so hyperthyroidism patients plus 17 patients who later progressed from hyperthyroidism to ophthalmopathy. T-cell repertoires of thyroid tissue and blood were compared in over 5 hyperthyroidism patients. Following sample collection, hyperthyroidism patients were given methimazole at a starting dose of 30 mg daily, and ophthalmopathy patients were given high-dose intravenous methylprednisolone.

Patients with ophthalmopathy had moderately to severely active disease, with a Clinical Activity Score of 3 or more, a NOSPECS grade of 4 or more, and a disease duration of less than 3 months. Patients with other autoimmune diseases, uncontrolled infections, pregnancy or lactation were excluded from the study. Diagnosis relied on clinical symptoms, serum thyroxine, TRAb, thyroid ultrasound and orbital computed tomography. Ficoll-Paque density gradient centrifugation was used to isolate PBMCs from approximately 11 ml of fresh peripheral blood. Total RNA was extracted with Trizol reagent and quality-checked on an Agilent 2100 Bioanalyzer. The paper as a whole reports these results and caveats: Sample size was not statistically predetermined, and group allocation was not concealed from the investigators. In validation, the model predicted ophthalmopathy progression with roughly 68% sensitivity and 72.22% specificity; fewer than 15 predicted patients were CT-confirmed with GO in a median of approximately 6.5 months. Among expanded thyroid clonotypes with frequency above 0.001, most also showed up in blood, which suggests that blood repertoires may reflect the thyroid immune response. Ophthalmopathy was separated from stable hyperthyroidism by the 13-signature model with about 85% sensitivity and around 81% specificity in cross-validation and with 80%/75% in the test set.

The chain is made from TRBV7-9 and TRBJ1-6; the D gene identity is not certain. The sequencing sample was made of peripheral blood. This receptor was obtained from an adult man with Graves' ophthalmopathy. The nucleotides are TGTGCCAGCAGCTTAGGATCCGGAAATTCACCCCTCCACTTT. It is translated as CASSLGSGNSPLHF.